This T cell receptor beta chain originates from a study of CD8 T cells in ankylosing spondylitis. Study-wide findings and caveats: Characteristic, it appeared, of ankylosing spondylitis blood was a TCR beta motif of eight or nine highly homologous variants. Reactive arthritis synovial fluid and blood previously showed some of these motif variants. The clones that were linked to disease were reported to be significantly enriched in matched synovial fluid samples from ankylosing spondylitis patients.

The CDR3 covers 15 residues. Per the germline V gene, CDR1 is SGHTA and CDR2 is FQGNSA. Trimming took off 1 base at V and 4 bases at J, with 12 bases between the two ends. In TCRdb, the 5' RACE reads were re-called with MiXCR into one record per CDR3 protein. This repertoire shows about 240,000 distinct CDR3 sequences, 8% to 9.5% found once; its top ten account for about 6.8%. This clonotype was detected ten times or more. Its antigen is unidentified. The TCR originated in a male donor with ankylosing spondylitis or in good health (not recorded which). Sequenced material: blood, either unsorted or a sorted T cell fraction (not recorded which). This chain connects TRBV7-2 to TRBJ2-3; D gene uncertain. The CDR3 DNA reads TGTGCCAGCAGCTTAGTTGGGTTGGTCGCAGATACGCAGTATTTT. It codes for CASSLVGLVADTQYF.